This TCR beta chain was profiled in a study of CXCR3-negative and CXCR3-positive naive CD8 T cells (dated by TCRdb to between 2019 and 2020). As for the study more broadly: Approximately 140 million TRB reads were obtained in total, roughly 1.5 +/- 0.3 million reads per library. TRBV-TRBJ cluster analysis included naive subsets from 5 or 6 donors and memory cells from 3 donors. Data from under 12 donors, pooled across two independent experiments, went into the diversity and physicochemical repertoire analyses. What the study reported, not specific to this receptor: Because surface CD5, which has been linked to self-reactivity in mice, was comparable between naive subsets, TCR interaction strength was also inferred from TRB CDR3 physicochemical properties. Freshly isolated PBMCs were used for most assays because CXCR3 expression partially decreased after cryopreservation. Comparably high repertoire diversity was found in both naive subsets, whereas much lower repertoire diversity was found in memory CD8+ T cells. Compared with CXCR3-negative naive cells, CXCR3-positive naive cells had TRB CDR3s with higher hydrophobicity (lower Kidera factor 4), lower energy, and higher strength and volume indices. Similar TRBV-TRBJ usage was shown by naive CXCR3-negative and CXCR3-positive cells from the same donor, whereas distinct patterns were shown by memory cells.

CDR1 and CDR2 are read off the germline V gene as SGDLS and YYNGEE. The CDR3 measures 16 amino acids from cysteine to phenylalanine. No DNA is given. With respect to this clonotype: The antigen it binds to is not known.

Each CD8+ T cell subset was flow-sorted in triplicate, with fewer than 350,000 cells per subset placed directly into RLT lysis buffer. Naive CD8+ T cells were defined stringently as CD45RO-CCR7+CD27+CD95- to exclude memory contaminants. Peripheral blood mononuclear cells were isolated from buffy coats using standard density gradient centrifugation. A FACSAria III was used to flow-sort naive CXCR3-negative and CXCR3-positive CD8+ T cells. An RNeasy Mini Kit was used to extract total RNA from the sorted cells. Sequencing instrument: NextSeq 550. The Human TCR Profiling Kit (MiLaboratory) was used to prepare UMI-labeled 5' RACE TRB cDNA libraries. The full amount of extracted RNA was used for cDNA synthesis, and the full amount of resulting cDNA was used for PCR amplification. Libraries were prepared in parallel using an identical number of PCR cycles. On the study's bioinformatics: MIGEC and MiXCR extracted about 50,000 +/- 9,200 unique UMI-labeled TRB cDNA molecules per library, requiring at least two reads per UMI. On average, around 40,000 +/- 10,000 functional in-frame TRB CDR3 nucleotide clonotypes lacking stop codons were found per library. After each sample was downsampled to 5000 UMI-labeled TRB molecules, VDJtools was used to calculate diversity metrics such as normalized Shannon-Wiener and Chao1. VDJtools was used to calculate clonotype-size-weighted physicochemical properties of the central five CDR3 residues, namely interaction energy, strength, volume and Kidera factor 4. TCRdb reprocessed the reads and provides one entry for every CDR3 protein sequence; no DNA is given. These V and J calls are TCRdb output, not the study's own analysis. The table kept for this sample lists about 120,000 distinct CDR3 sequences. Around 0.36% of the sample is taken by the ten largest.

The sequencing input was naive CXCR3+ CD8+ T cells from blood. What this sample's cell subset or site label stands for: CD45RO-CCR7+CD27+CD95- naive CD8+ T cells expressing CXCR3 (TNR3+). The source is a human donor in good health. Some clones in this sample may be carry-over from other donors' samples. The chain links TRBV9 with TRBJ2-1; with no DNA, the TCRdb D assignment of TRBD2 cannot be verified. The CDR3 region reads CASSSTTGPDYNEQFF.